This entry is about one T cell receptor beta chain. No antigen is known for it. No base quality information exists; no much larger clone differs at one position. Participants in the prospective study were enrolled through a virtual design, were aged roughly 18 to 90 years, and lived in 20 to 30 United States geographic areas. In the prospective study, cohorts were assigned on the basis of participant-reported clinical history obtained from a screening survey and a study questionnaire. Mobile phlebotomists in the prospective study collected whole blood, serum and a nasopharyngeal or oropharyngeal swab from every participant. Additional blood draws and questionnaires over an approximately 2-month period could optionally be provided by prospective study participants. Prospective study blood samples were shipped either frozen or at room temperature before DNA extraction. TCRbeta CDR3 regions were amplified from genomic DNA by means of the immunoSEQ Assay, a bias-controlled multiplex PCR. As for the authors' bioinformatics: Within the assay, amplification of reference gene primers was used to estimate how many nucleated cells each sample contained. Sequence reads were collapsed and filtered to measure the absolute abundance of every unique TCRbeta CDR3 rearrangement. For each sample, productive Simpson clonality was calculated as the square root of Simpson's diversity index across productive rearrangements. TCRdb re-hosts the immuneACCESS table, in-frame sequences only. Its copies lack some clones; in the studies checked, an unresolved V gene accounts for under half of them, and the cause for the rest is not known. V, J and clone size are taken as reported in that table, and D and trimming were inferred from the DNA itself. This sample comprises about 200,000 clones, 80% to 90% of them detected only once. The ten most abundant clones make up approximately 4.2% of the sample.

This record comes from a study of blood T cell repertoires in COVID-19 (dated by TCRdb to the early 2020s). Context from the whole study: Samples covering the acute and convalescent phases of COVID-19 were provided by collaborators in the United States, Italy and Spain. The prospective study material was composed of cDNA or gDNA derived from T cells, B-cell-depleted T cells, or PBMCs. Subjects who had been exposed to COVID-19, were actively infected with it, or had recovered from it provided the deeply sampled blood TCRbeta repertoires that made up the dataset. The repertoires were released in a freely available public database intended as a resource for research on the immune response to SARS-CoV-2. Samples came from the ongoing ImmuneRACE study (first 160 participants) plus 1,254 subjects from 6 global collaborators. The sample metadata nearly always contained a de-identified subject ID, COVID-19 status, age in years and sex. Where available, HLA class I and class II types were obtained from metadata supplied by the sample provider rather than from assay-based typing. General study outcomes and caveats: The amount of clinical and demographic metadata varied by source and participant and was provided uncurated.

V sheds 0 bases and J sheds 7 bases, leaving 13 bases between their ends. Inclusive of the bounding cysteine and phenylalanine, the CDR3 is 15 residues long. The sequence is cut down to CDR3 DNA, 45 bases in frame from base 1. CDR1 and CDR2 are drawn from the germline V gene (reference sequence): LNHNV, YYDKDF. This TCR was sampled from a woman in her forties with acute COVID-19. Sequenced material: PBMCs or T cells enriched from blood (not recorded which). Rearrangement joined TRBV15 to TRBJ2-1; TRBD2 is perhaps the D gene, given 7 matching bases. The nucleotide sequence reads as follows: TGTGCCACCAGCAGAGATCTCGCGGGGGCAAATGAGCAGTTCTTC. Translation gives CATSRDLAGANEQFF.